This TCR beta chain was documented in a study of T cells in Graves' hyperthyroidism and ophthalmopathy. About the research overall: Sampling of peripheral blood happened at initial diagnosis, prior to any treatment.

Amplification of TCR beta CDR3 regions used RNA as the template. A set of HTBI primers served as the primers for a first-round RT-PCR of the TCR CDR3. TCRdb re-called the multiplex PCR reads through MiXCR, storing one row per CDR3 protein. The repertoire consists of 300,000 to 500,000 distinct CDR3 sequences, with roughly 13% occurring once and the leading ten covering 25% to 30%. This clonotype came up a few times. Germline V gives CDR1 MNHNS, CDR2 SASEGT. The CDR3 has 13 residues. Trimming shortened V by 10 bases and J by 4 bases, and 15 bases separated the two germline ends. For ophthalmopathy patients, the Clinical Activity Score was at least 3 and the NOSPECS grade at least 4; duration was under 3 months.

The TCR originated in a man aged 45 to 65 with Graves' ophthalmopathy. The sample taken for sequencing was blood. V usage is TRBV6-1 and J usage is TRBJ2-3, with D tentatively TRBD2 (7 bases). The CDR3 region is CATTAGASDTQYF. The CDR3 DNA reads as TGTGCCACTACGGCGGGGGCCTCAGATACGCAGTATTTT.